This T cell receptor beta chain stems from a study of blood T cell repertoires in COVID-19 (dated by TCRdb to about 2020). General notes on the study: Samples from collaborators originated in the United States, Italy and Spain and spanned both the acute and convalescent phases of COVID-19. The prospective study material was composed of cDNA or gDNA derived from T cells, B-cell-depleted T cells, or PBMCs. Deeply sampled blood TCRbeta repertoires from subjects exposed to, actively infected with, or recovered from COVID-19 were included in the dataset. The repertoires were made available in a free public database intended to serve as a resource for research on the immune response to SARS-CoV-2. The samples were drawn from the first 160 participants of the ongoing ImmuneRACE study and from over a thousand subjects provided by 6 global collaborators. Sample metadata almost always included a de-identified subject ID, COVID-19 status, age in years and sex. Where HLA class I and class II types were available, the types were taken from metadata supplied by the sample provider, not from assay-based typing. General findings and caveats noted by the study authors: The amount of clinical and demographic metadata varied by source and participant and was provided uncurated.

TCRbeta CDR3 regions were amplified from genomic DNA using the immunoSEQ Assay, a bias-controlled multiplex PCR. Per the authors' processing: Within the assay, amplification of reference gene primers was used to estimate how many nucleated cells each sample contained. Sequence reads were collapsed and filtered to measure the absolute abundance of every unique TCRbeta CDR3 rearrangement. Productive Simpson clonality was computed per sample as the square root of Simpson's diversity index over productive rearrangements. The table comes from immuneACCESS by way of TCRdb, which keeps in-frame sequences with V and J called. Part of the clones is missing from these tables; in studies checked, under half for an unresolved V gene and the rest for unknown reasons. V, J and clone size reflect that table, while D and trimming were determined from the DNA. The sample data list around 150,000 clones, and 85% to 90% of these were observed just once. Of the sample, roughly 4% falls within the top ten clones.

Worth noting for this clone: The antigen it binds to is not known. No per-base quality is available; no much larger clone lies one base away.

Each collaborating institution followed its own protocols to collect whole blood in K2EDTA tubes. For TCRbeta analysis, collaborator samples were shipped as frozen whole blood, as isolated PBMCs, or as DNA extracted from either sample type. V and J are trimmed by 5 bases and 0 bases, and the gene matches miss 17 bases of the junction. Reading the germline V gene (reference sequence) gives CDR1 LNHDA and CDR2 SQIVND. Inclusive of the bounding cysteine and phenylalanine, the CDR3 is 20 residues long. The kept DNA is CDR3 alone, 60 bases in frame from the first base. The sequence came from a woman aged 40 to 50 with acute or convalescent COVID-19. The sample comprised peripheral blood. The V and J genes are TRBV19 and TRBJ2-1; the central 9 bases match TRBD2. The CDR3 in this case is CASSPRGKAGGFLSYNEQFF. In nucleotide form, the sequence is TGTGCCAGTAGTCCTCGGGGGAAAGCGGGGGGCTTCCTCTCCTACAATGAGCAGTTCTTC.